This is a list of T cell receptor beta chains from one sample in a study of T cell responses to AZD1222 COVID-19 vaccine. Produced via immunoSEQ multiplex PCR; TCRdb's table is partial and in-frame only. The data show 90,000 to 120,000 clones, 91% seen once. The sample was peripheral blood, taken on day 0 of AZD1222 vaccination. The receptors derive from an adult in good health. Both conserved end residues are part of each CDR3. D genes are given only for firm matches. Size values are once, few and many counts, or a class for expanded clones, and some rows have none.

>TRBJ2-1|TRBV10-1|TRBD2|once|19
CASSESPPNLAGGLSEQFF
TGCGCCAGCAGTGAGTCCCCCCCCAATCTAGCGGGGGGGCTGAGTGAGCAGTTCTTC
>TRBJ2-1|TRBV7-2|NA|NA|13
CASSPSSYNEQFF
TGTGCCAGCAGCCCAAGCTCCTACAATGAGCAGTTCTTC
>TRBJ1-4|TRBV2|NA|NA|15
CASTLVRWGVEKLFF
TGTGCCAGCACCCTAGTGAGGTGGGGTGTTGAAAAACTGTTTTTT
>TRBJ1-2|TRBV3-1/TRBV3-2|TRBD1|few|12
CASSPDRHGYTF
TGTGCCAGCAGTCCGGACAGGCATGGCTACACCTTC
>TRBJ1-4|TRBV11-2|NA|once|14
CASSPRTTNEKLFF
TGTGCCAGCAGCCCAAGAACAACTAATGAAAAACTGTTTTTT
>TRBJ2-3|TRBV7-2|NA|NA|14
CASSFGPQADTQYF
TGTGCCAGCAGCTTCGGGCCCCAGGCAGATACGCAGTATTTT
>TRBJ2-3|TRBV5-6|NA|NA|16
CASSASVTFSTDTQYF
TGTGCCAGCAGCGCCTCTGTAACCTTTAGCACAGATACGCAGTATTTT
>TRBJ2-5|TRBV6-2/TRBV6-3|TRBD2|NA|15
CASSLSAGGQETQYF
TGTGCCAGCAGTCTTTCTGCGGGGGGACAAGAGACCCAGTACTTC
>TRBJ2-1|TRBV6-5|NA|NA|15
CASSKRRLGDNEQFF
TGTGCCAGCAGCAAACGAAGACTAGGGGACAATGAGCAGTTCTTC
>TRBJ1-1|TRBV18|NA|NA|14
CASSPVKGNTEAFF
TGTGCCAGCTCACCGGTTAAGGGGAACACTGAAGCTTTCTTT
>TRBJ2-7|TRBV5-4|TRBD1|NA|16
CASSLEASTGSYEQYF
TGTGCCAGCAGCTTGGAAGCATCGACAGGGTCCTACGAGCAGTACTTC
>TRBJ2-1|TRBV5-4|TRBD1|NA|15
CASSLEGPGGNEQFF
TGTGCCAGCAGCTTGGAGGGCCCAGGGGGCAATGAGCAGTTCTTC
>TRBJ1-1|TRBV5-5|NA|NA|15
CASSLYGGRNTEAFF
TGTGCCAGCAGCTTGTACGGCGGGAGAAACACTGAAGCTTTCTTT
>TRBJ1-5|TRBV4-3|NA|NA|13
CASSPHRDQPQHF
TGCGCCAGCAGCCCCCACCGGGATCAGCCCCAGCATTTT
>TRBJ2-5|TRBV5-1|NA|NA|16
CASSEFSGVGQETQYF
TGCGCCAGCAGCGAGTTTTCCGGGGTAGGCCAAGAGACCCAGTACTTC